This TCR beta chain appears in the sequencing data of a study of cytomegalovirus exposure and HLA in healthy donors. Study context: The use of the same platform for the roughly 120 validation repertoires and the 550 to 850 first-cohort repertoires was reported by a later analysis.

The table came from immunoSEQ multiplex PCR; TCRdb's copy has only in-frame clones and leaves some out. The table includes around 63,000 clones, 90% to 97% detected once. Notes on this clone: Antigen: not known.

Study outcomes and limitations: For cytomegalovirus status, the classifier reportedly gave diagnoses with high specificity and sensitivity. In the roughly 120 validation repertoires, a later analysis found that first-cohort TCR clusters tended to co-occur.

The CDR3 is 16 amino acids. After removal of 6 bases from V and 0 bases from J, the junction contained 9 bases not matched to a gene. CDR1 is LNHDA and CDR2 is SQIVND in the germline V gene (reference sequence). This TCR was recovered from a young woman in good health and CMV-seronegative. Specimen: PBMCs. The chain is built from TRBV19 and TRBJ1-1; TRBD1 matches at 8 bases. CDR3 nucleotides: TGTGCCAGTAGCAAGGGACAGGCGAACATGAACACTGAAGCTTTCTTT. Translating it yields CASSKGQANMNTEAFF.